One and the same sample provided the 32 T cell receptor beta chains below, sequenced in a study of CXCR3-negative and CXCR3-positive naive CD8 T cells. cDNA libraries for TRB were generated by 5' RACE incorporating UMI labels. TCRdb re-called the 5' RACE reads and gives one entry per CDR3 protein, without DNA. The sample totals 45,000 to 55,000 distinct CDR3 sequences. What was sequenced was memory CD8+ T cells from blood. The receptors derive from a human donor in good health. Some clones in this sample may be carry-over from other donors' samples.

The V and J genes are TRBV4-1 and TRBJ2-7. Germline assignment: CDR1 MGHRA and CDR2 YSYEKL. The CDR3 totals 17 residues. The CDR3 protein is CASSQVLAVASSYEQYF.

The genes are TRBV10-3 and TRBJ2-2. CDR3 size: 18 residues. Germline loops: CDR1 ENHRY, CDR2 SYGVKD. This chain's CDR3 is CAISESPVGSANTGELFF.

This chain links TRBV4-2 with TRBJ2-6. The CDR3 contains 16 residues. The germline V gene has CDR1 LGHNA and CDR2 YNFKEQ. The CDR3 spells CASSQDPRSGANVLTF.

V usage is TRBV29-1 and J usage is TRBJ2-1; TCRdb reports TRBD1, a call that lacks DNA to check it against. The CDR3 is made up of 16 amino acids. CDR1 is SQVTM and CDR2 is ANQGSEA in the germline V gene. This CDR3 reads CSVEDLPGRFGNEQFF.

This chain connects TRBV5-6 to TRBJ2-7; TCRdb picks TRBD1, but there is no DNA to check that call. The CDR3 runs to 14 residues. CDR1 SGHDT and CDR2 YYEEEE come from the germline V gene. This CDR3 is CASSLEQGAYEQYF. Full variable domain (rest looked up from reference TRBV5-6 and TRBJ2-7): DAGVTQSPTHLIKTRGQQVTLRCSPKSGHDTVSWYQQALGQGPQFIFQYYEEEERQRGNFPDRFSGHQFPNYSSELNVNALLLGDSALYLCASSLEQGAYEQYFGPGTRLTVT.

This chain links TRBV29-1 with TRBJ2-5; TCRdb gives TRBD1 as the D gene, but with no DNA this cannot be confirmed. Germline-derived CDR1 and CDR2 are SQVTM and ANQGSEA. The CDR3 sequence is 15 residues long. CDR3 loop: CSVERGAKAQETQYF.

The chain carries TRBV6-2 or TRBV6-3 and TRBJ2-7. Germline values: CDR1 MNHEY, CDR2 SVGEGT. CDR3 length: 14 amino acids. CDR3 sequence reads: CASSYGSETYEQYF.

The genes are TRBV6-2 or TRBV6-3 and TRBJ2-1; TCRdb lists TRBD2, though no DNA is available to test this call. CDR3 length: 15 residues. Germline V gene sequence: CDR1 MNHEY, CDR2 SVGEGT. The CDR3 region is CASGKGLTKYNEQFF.

The J gene is TRBJ1-1, the V gene TRBV29-1; TCRdb names TRBD1, which stays unverified in the absence of DNA. The CDR3 consists of 11 residues. Germline CDR1 is SQVTM and CDR2 is ANQGSEA. CDR3 amino acids: CSVVGHAEAFF.

The chain joins TRBV28 to TRBJ2-7; there is no DNA to check the TCRdb D call of TRBD2. The CDR3 extends over 15 amino acids. Germline V CDR1 and CDR2: MDHEN, SYDVKM. The CDR3 spells CASSMLAGSSYEQYF.

The genes are TRBV15 and TRBJ2-3; absent DNA, TCRdb's TRBD1 call cannot be checked. The CDR3 runs 15 residues. Germline V gene data show CDR1 as LNHNV and CDR2 as YYDKDF (reference sequence). The CDR3: CATSGDRGSTDTQYF.

Frequency places this clonotype as medium-sized. The gene calls are TRBV20-1 and TRBJ1-1. The CDR3 length is 14 residues. The germline gives CDR1 DFQATT, CDR2 SNEGSKA (reference sequence). The CDR3 loop reads CSARDGRDSAEAFF.

The genes are TRBV12-3 or TRBV12-4 and TRBJ1-3. This CDR3 spans 15 amino acids. CDR3 residues: CASSPRHQPGNTIYF.

The chain employs TRBV29-1 and TRBJ2-1; TCRdb names TRBD1, which stays unverified in the absence of DNA. This CDR3 contains 14 residues. From germline, CDR1 is SQVTM and CDR2 ANQGSEA. CDR3 region: CSVSPDRKNNEQFF.

The rearrangement uses TRBV9 and TRBJ1-3; lacking DNA, the TRBD1 call made by TCRdb goes unchecked. CDR1 and CDR2 (germline): SGDLS, YYNGEE. The CDR3 runs 20 residues. CDR3: CASSDGTQGPMTLAGNTIYF. The complete variable domain, with remaining parts taken from reference TRBV9 and TRBJ1-3, reads DSGVTQTPKHLITATGQRVTLRCSPRSGDLSVYWYQQSLDQGLQFLIQYYNGEERAKGNILERFSAQQFPDLHSELNLSSLELGDSALYFCASSDGTQGPMTLAGNTIYFGEGSWLTVV.

The chain couples TRBV29-1 to TRBJ2-7; TCRdb names TRBD1, which stays unverified in the absence of DNA. The CDR3 has 13 amino acids. Germline assignment: CDR1 SQVTM and CDR2 ANQGSEA. CDR3 sequence reads: CSVGTDPDYEQYF.

The chain uses TRBV7-6 and TRBJ2-3; without DNA, the TCRdb call of TRBD1 cannot be checked. From germline, CDR1 is SGHVS and CDR2 FNYEAQ. This CDR3 comprises 16 residues. CDR3 region: CASSLARWGNTDTQYF.

The CDR3 sequence is CSVEGSRGRGYGYTF. V usage is TRBV29-1 and J usage is TRBJ1-2; absent DNA, TCRdb's TRBD1 call cannot be checked. CDR1 and CDR2 from the germline V gene are SQVTM and ANQGSEA. The CDR3 is 15 amino acids.

CDR3 residues: CASSETAEAFF. V usage is TRBV6-1 and J usage is TRBJ1-1. The CDR3 contains 11 residues. Germline V CDR1 and CDR2: MNHNS, SASEGT.

CDR3 sequence reads: CASRPRLTYEQYF. The V call is TRBV28, the J call TRBJ2-7. The CDR3 spans 13 residues. Germline V gene data show CDR1 as MDHEN and CDR2 as SYDVKM.

The chain recombines TRBV28 with TRBJ2-1; the D call from TCRdb, TRBD1, cannot be confirmed without DNA. Germline V gene sequence: CDR1 MDHEN, CDR2 SYDVKM. The CDR3 sequence is 13 residues long. This CDR3 reads CASSAQGAWEQFF.

The V and J genes are TRBV6-6 and TRBJ2-5; checking the TCRdb D call of TRBD2 is not possible without DNA. This CDR3 comprises 13 residues. Germline CDR1 MNHNY, CDR2 SVGAGI (reference sequence). CDR3 loop: CASMLAVQETQYF.

CDR3 amino acids: CASSQRRGGELFF. The chain recombines TRBV4-1 with TRBJ2-2; the TCRdb D gene call, TRBD2, has no DNA to confirm it. The germline CDR1 and CDR2 sequences are MGHRA and YSYEKL. CDR3 size: 13 residues.

The genes are TRBV25-1 and TRBJ2-1. Germline CDR1 MGHDK, CDR2 SYGVNS. The CDR3 has 14 amino acids. The CDR3 reads CASDSGRSYNEQFF.

The V call is TRBV7-2, the J call TRBJ2-3; as DNA is missing, the TRBD2 call by TCRdb cannot be tested. Germline V lookup: CDR1 SGHTA, CDR2 FQGNSA. The CDR3 has 13 residues. The CDR3 sequence is CASSSLAGDTQYF.

CDR3 sequence: CASSVEVGGNGYTF. The V and J genes are TRBV9 and TRBJ1-2; TCRdb names TRBD1, which stays unverified in the absence of DNA. Germline values: CDR1 SGDLS, CDR2 YYNGEE. The CDR3 covers 14 residues.

The chain couples TRBV28 to TRBJ2-4; the D gene TCRdb calls, TRBD1, cannot be checked with no DNA. The CDR3 runs 16 residues. The germline gives CDR1 MDHEN, CDR2 SYDVKM. The chain's CDR3 is CASSWGTVVAKNIQYF. The variable domain in full, completed from reference TRBV28 and TRBJ2-4, reads DVKVTQSSRYLVKRTGEKVFLECVQDMDHENMFWYRQDPGLGLRLIYFSYDVKMKEKGDIPEGYSVSREKKERFSLILESASTNQTSMYLCASSWGTVVAKNIQYFGAGTRLSVL.

The chain combines TRBV12-3 or TRBV12-4 with TRBJ1-1; the D call of TRBD1 rests on TCRdb alone, since no DNA is present to check it. This CDR3 is 13 amino acids long. CDR3: CASSSGFRGEAFF.

J is TRBJ2-1 and V is TRBV29-1; there is no DNA to check the TCRdb D call of TRBD2. There are 14 residues in the CDR3. The germline V gene has CDR1 SQVTM and CDR2 ANQGSEA. CDR3: CSEGGRSPYNEQFF.

V gene TRBV7-8 combines with J gene TRBJ2-7; TCRdb lists TRBD1, though no DNA is available to test this call. This CDR3 spans 15 amino acids. Germline loops: CDR1 SGHVS, CDR2 FQNEAQ. CDR3 in amino acids: CASSLTGQANYEQYF.

The V and J genes are TRBV4-3 and TRBJ2-7; TCRdb gives TRBD2 as the D gene, but with no DNA this cannot be confirmed. The CDR3 totals 15 residues. Germline V CDR1 and CDR2: LGHNA, YSLEER. CDR3 amino acids: CASSQGTSGAYEQYF.

V usage is TRBV6-4 and J usage is TRBJ2-1; no DNA is available, so the TRBD1 call from TCRdb remains unchecked. Per germline, CDR1 MRHNA and CDR2 SNTAGT. This CDR3 has 13 amino acids. The CDR3 sequence is CASSVGQGDEQFF.